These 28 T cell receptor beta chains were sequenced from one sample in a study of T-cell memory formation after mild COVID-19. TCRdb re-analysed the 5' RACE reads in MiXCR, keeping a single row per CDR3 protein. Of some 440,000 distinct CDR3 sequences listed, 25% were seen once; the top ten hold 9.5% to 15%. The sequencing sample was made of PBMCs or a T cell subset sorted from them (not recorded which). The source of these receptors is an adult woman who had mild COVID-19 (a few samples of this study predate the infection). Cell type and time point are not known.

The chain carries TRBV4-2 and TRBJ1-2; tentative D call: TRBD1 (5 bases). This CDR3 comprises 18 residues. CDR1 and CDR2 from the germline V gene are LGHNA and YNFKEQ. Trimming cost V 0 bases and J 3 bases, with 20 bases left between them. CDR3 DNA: TGTGCCAGCAGCCAAGAACAGACCTTAATCCCGGGGGACTATGGCTACACCTTC. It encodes CASSQEQTLIPGDYGYTF.

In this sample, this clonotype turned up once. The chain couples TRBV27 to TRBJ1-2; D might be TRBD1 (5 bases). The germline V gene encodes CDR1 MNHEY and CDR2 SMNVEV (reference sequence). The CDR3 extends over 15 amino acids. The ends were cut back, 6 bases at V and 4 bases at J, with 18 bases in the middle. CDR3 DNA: TGTGCCAGCAGAAAAGGGTGGCAGGGACTCTATGGCTACACCTTC. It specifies CASRKGWQGLYGYTF.

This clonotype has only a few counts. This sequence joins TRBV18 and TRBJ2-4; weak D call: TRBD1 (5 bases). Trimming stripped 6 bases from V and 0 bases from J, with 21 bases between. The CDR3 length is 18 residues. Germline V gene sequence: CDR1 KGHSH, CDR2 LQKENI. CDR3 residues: CASSPLVGQGLAKNIQYF. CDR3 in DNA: TGTGCCAGCTCCCCTTTGGTGGGGCAGGGATTAGCCAAAAACATTCAGTACTTC.

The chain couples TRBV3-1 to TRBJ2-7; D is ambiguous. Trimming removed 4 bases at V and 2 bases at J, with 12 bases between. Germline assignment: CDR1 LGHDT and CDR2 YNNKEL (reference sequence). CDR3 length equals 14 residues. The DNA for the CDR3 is TGTGCCAGCAGCCTCTCGCGGTTCCCCTACGAGCAGTACTTC. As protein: CASSLSRFPYEQYF.

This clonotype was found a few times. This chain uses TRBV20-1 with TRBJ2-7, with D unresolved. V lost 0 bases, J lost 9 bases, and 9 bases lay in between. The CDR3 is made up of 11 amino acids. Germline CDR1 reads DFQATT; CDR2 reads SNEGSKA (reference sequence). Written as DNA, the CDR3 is TGCAGTGCTAGAGATGATAACGGGCAGTACTTC. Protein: CSARDDNGQYF.

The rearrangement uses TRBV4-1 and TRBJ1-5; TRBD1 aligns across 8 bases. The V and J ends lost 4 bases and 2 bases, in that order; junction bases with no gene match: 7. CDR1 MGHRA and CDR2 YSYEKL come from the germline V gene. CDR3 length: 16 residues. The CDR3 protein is CASSPSGTGGNQPQHF. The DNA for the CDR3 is TGCGCCAGCAGCCCGTCGGGGACAGGAGGCAATCAGCCCCAGCATTTT.

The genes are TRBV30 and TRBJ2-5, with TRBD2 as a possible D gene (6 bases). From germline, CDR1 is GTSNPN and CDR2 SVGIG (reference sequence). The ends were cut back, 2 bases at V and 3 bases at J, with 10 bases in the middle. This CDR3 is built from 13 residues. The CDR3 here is CAWSRREKETQYF. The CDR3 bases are TGTGCCTGGAGTAGGCGGGAAAAAGAGACCCAGTACTTC. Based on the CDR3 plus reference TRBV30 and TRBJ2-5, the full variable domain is SQTIHQWPATLVQPVGSPLSLECTVEGTSNPNLYWYRQAAGRGLQLLFYSVGIGQISSEVPQNLSASRPQDRQFILSSKKLLLSDSGFYLCAWSRREKETQYFGPGTRLLVL.

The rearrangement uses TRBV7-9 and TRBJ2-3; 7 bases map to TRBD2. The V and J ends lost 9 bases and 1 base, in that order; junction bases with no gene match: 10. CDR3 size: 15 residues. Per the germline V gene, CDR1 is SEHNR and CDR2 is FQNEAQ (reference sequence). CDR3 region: CASLAASGRTDTQYF. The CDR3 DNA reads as TGTGCCAGTTTGGCGGCTAGCGGCCGCACAGATACGCAGTATTTT.

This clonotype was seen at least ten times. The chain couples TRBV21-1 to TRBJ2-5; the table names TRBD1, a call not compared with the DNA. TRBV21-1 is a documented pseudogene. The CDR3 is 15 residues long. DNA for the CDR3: TGTGCCAGCCCAAGAGGGGGCTTAGTAGAAGAGACCCAGTACTTC. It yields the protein CASPRGGLVEETQYF.

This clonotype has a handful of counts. CDR3 DNA sequence: TGTGCCAGCAGCTATAGCGGGGGGGATTTCACAGATACGCAGTATTTT. Its translation: CASSYSGGDFTDTQYF. The chain combines TRBV11-2 with TRBJ2-3, with 11 bases lining up with TRBD2. Unmatched junction bases numbered 5, after V lost 4 bases and J lost 2 bases. CDR1 is SGHAT and CDR2 is FQNNGV in the germline V gene. The CDR3 is 16 amino acids.

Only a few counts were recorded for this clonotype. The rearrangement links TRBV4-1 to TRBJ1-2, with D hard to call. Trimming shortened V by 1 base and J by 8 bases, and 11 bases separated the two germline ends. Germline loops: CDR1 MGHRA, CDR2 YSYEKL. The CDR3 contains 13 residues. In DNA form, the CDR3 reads TGCGCCAGCAGCCAAGTACCGGGAGGAGGCTACACCTTC. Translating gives CASSQVPGGGYTF.

The CDR3 DNA reads as TGTGCCAGCAGCCAAGGGACAGGGGCCAACTATGGCTACACCTTC. Protein: CASSQGTGANYGYTF. This rearrangement joins TRBV3-1 to TRBJ1-2; 9 bases map to TRBD1. The germline V gene encodes CDR1 LGHDT and CDR2 YNNKEL (reference sequence). The CDR3 loop spans 15 amino acids. V lost 1 base to trimming and J lost 2 bases; unmatched junction nucleotides: 2.

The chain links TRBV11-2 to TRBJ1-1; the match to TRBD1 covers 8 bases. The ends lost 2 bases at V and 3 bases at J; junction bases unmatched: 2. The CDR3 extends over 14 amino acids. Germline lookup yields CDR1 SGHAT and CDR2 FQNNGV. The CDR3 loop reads CASSLYRGDTEAFF. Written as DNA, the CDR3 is TGTGCCAGCAGCTTATACAGGGGGGACACTGAAGCTTTCTTT.

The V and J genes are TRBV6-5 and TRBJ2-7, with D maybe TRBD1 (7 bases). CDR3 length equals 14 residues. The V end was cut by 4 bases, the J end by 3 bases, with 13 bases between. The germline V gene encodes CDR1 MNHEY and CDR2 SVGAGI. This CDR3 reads CASSWDQGGYEQYF. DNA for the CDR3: TGTGCCAGCAGTTGGGACCAGGGGGGCTACGAGCAGTACTTC.

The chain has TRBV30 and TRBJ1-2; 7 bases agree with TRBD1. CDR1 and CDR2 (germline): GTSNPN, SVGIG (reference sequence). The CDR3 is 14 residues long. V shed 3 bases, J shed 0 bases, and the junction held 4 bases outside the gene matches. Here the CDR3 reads CAWRLQGANYGYTF. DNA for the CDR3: TGTGCCTGGAGGCTCCAGGGGGCTAACTATGGCTACACCTTC. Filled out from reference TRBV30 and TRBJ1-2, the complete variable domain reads SQTIHQWPATLVQPVGSPLSLECTVEGTSNPNLYWYRQAAGRGLQLLFYSVGIGQISSEVPQNLSASRPQDRQFILSSKKLLLSDSGFYLCAWRLQGANYGYTFGSGTRLTVV.

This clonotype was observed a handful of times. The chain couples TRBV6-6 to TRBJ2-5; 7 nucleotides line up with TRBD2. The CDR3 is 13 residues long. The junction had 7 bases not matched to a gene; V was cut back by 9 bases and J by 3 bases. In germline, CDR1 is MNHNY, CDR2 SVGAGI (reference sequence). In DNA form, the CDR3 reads TGTGCCAGTAGATGGGGGGGAGAAGAGACCCAGTACTTC. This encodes CASRWGGEETQYF.

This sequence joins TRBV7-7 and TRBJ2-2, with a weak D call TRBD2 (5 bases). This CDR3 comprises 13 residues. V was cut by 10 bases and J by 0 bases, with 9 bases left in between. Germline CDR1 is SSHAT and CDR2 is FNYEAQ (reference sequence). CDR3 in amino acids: CATTTANTGELFF. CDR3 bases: TGTGCCACGACTACCGCGAACACCGGGGAGCTGTTTTTT.

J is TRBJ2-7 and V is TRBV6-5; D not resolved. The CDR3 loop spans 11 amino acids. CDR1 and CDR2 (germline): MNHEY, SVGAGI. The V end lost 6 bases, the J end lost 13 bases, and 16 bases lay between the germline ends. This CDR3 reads CASSLGPKSYF. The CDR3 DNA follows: TGTGCCAGCAGCCTCGGACCTAAGAGCTACTTC.

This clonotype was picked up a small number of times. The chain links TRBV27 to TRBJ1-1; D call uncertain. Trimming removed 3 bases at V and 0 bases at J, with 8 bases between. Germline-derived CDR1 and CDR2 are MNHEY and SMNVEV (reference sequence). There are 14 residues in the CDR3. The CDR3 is CASSFSRLNTEAFF. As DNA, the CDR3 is TGTGCCAGCAGTTTTAGCAGATTGAACACTGAAGCTTTCTTT.

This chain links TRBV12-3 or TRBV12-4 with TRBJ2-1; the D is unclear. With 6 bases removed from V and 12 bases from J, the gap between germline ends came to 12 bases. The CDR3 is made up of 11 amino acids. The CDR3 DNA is TGTGCCAGCAGCTCTAATATAGGGCAGTTCTTC. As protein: CASSSNIGQFF.

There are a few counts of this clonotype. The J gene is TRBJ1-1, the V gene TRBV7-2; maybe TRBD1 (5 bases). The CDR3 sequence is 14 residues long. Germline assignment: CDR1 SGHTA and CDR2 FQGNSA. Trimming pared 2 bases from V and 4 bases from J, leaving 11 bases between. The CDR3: CASSLPGLGTEAFF. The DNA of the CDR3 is TGTGCCAGCAGCTTACCAGGGCTCGGCACTGAAGCTTTCTTT.

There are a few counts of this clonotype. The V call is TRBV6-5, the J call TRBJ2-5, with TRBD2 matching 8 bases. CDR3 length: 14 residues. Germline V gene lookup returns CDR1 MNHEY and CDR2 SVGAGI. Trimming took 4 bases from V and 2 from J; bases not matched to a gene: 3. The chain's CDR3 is CASSFGGVQETQYF. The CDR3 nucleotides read TGTGCCAGCAGTTTCGGGGGGGTTCAAGAGACCCAGTACTTC.

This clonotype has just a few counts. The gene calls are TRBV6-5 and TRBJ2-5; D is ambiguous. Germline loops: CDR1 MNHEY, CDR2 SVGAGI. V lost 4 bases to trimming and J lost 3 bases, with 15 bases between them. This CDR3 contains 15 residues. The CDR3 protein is CASSFGRNRKETQYF. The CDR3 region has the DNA TGTGCCAGCAGTTTCGGACGCAATCGGAAAGAGACCCAGTACTTC.

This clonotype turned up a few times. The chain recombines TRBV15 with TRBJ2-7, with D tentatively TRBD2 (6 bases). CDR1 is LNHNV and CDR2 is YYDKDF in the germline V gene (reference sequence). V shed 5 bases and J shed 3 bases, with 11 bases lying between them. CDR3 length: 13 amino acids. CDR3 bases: TGTGCCACCAGCCGCAGAGCGGGCTACGAGCAGTACTTC. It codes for CATSRRAGYEQYF. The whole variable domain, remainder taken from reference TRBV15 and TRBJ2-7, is DAMVIQNPRYQVTQFGKPVTLSCSQTLNHNVMYWYQQKSSQAPKLLFHYYDKDFNNEADTPDNFQSRRPNTSFCFLDIRSPGLGDTAMYLCATSRRAGYEQYFGPGTRLTVT.

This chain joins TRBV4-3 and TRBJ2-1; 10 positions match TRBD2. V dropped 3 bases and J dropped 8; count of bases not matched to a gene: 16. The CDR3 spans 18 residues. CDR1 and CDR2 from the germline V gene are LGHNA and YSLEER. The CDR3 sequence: CASSHQLAGLASLHEQFF. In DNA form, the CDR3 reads TGCGCCAGCAGCCATCAACTAGCGGGACTAGCGAGCCTCCATGAGCAGTTCTTC.

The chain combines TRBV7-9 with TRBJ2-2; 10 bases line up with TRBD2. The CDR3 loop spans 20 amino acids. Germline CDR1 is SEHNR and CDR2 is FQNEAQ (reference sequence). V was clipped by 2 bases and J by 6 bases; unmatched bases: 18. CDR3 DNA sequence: TGTGCCAGCAGCTTAAGGGCCATCTCTAGCGGGAGAAGTAGGGCCGGGGAGCTGTTTTTT. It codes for CASSLRAISSGRSRAGELFF.

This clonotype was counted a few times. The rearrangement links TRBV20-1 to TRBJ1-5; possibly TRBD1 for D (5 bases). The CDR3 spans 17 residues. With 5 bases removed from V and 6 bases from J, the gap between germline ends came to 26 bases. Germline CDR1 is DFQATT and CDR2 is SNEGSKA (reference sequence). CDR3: CSAPQGRSSLPGQPQHF. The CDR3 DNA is TGCAGTGCTCCTCAGGGTAGATCTTCCCTTCCTGGTCAGCCCCAGCATTTT.

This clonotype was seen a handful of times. CDR3 in DNA: TGTGCCACCAGTGATGGGGGACAGGGAGAAAACATTCAGTACTTC. It yields the protein CATSDGGQGENIQYF. V is TRBV24-1 and J is TRBJ2-4; 9 bases map to TRBD1. With 3 bases clipped from V and 5 bases from J, the junction kept 4 bases outside the gene matches. The CDR3 extends over 15 amino acids. Germline V CDR1 and CDR2: KGHDR, SFDVKD.